This passage covers 25 T cell receptor beta chains from one sample sequenced in a study of T-cell reconstitution after alpha-beta-depleted transplantation in children. The authors prepared the TCRbeta library with unique molecular identifiers. TCRdb itself ran the PCR reads through MiXCR, one entry per CDR3 protein. The repertoire holds 210,000 or so distinct CDR3 sequences, with about 11% as singletons. The input for sequencing was PBMCs, taken before TCRalphabeta/CD19-depleted stem cell transplant. These receptors all come from a child under three years old with acute myeloid leukemia, due to receive a stem cell transplant.

The table lists this clonotype with many counts. This chain connects TRBV20-1 to TRBJ2-1; D not certain. V was clipped by 2 bases and J by 6 bases, with 8 bases between them. The CDR3 runs 12 residues. Germline V gene lookup returns CDR1 DFQATT and CDR2 SNEGSKA (reference sequence). CDR3 protein: CSARSHTNEQFF. The CDR3 DNA reads TGCAGTGCTAGAAGTCACACCAATGAGCAGTTCTTC.

In its sample, this clonotype was seen many times. The rearrangement uses TRBV18 and TRBJ2-5; no firm D call. Per the germline V gene, CDR1 is KGHSH and CDR2 is LQKENI. The length of the CDR3 is 11 residues. V lost 6 bases and J lost 2, with 4 bases in between. CDR3 DNA: TGTGCCAGCTCGCGACAAGAGACCCAGTACTTC. Translation: CASSRQETQYF.

This clonotype has ten or more counts. The chain combines TRBV5-4 with TRBJ2-2, with D maybe TRBD2 (6 bases). This CDR3 spans 17 amino acids. CDR1 and CDR2 (germline): SGHNT, YYREEE (reference sequence). V was trimmed by 4 bases and J by 3 bases, leaving 19 bases between them. The CDR3 spells CASSRRSGGEDTGELFF. CDR3 nucleotide sequence: TGTGCCAGCAGCCGGAGGTCCGGGGGTGAAGACACCGGGGAGCTGTTTTTT.

This clonotype was found many times. The genes are TRBV4-1 and TRBJ2-7; 9 bases fit TRBD2. After removal of 0 bases from V and 3 bases from J, the junction contained 12 bases not matched to a gene. The CDR3 covers 18 residues. Germline V lookup: CDR1 MGHRA, CDR2 YSYEKL. The CDR3 nucleotides read TGCGCCAGCAGCCAAGATTGGAGAGTGACTAGCGGACTCTACGAGCAGTACTTC. This translates into CASSQDWRVTSGLYEQYF.

This clonotype was counted ten times or more. This rearrangement joins TRBV7-3 to TRBJ2-1, with TRBD2 matching 7 bases. The CDR3 extends over 14 amino acids. The junction had 4 bases not matched to a gene; V was cut back by 2 bases and J by 6 bases. Germline CDR1 SGHTA, CDR2 FQGTGA. CDR3 region: CASSLAGDGNEQFF. CDR3 DNA: TGTGCCAGCAGCTTAGCGGGGGACGGCAATGAGCAGTTCTTC. The full variable domain, with the rest looked up from reference TRBV7-3 and TRBJ2-1, is GAGVSQTPSNKVTEKGKYVELRCDPISGHTALYWYRQSLGQGPEFLIYFQGTGAADDSGLPNDRFFAVRPEGSVSTLKIQRTERGDSAVYLCASSLAGDGNEQFFGPGTRLTVL.

This clonotype was recorded at least ten times. A junction boundary mismatches the germline segment, possibly from a read error. The J gene is TRBJ2-7, the V gene TRBV18; D remains unclear. The CDR3 contains 13 residues. The germline CDR1 and CDR2 sequences are KGHSH and LQKENI. CDR3 residues: CASSPADSYEQYF. The CDR3 DNA is TGCGCCAGCAGCCCGGCAGACTCCTACGAGCAGTACTTC.

The V and J genes are TRBV5-5 and TRBJ1-5, with 8 bases fitting TRBD1. There are 14 residues in the CDR3. The V segment lost 0 bases and the J segment 7 bases; nucleotides outside the gene matches: 3. From germline, CDR1 is SGHKS and CDR2 YYEKEE (reference sequence). Here the CDR3 reads CASSLEQGVQPQHF. CDR3 sequence (DNA): TGTGCCAGCAGCTTGGAACAGGGGGTACAGCCCCAGCATTTT.

The chain couples TRBV10-2 to TRBJ2-7, with D possibly matching TRBD2 (5 bases). Between the trimmed V and J ends, which lost 7 bases and 6 bases, there was a span of 19 bases. There are 14 residues in the CDR3. The germline V gene encodes CDR1 WSHSY and CDR2 SAAADI. The CDR3 DNA is TGCGCCAGCACCGCAACCCTAGCAGTTGGCGAGCAGTACTTC. It is translated as CASTATLAVGEQYF.

A remark on this clonotype: A single base separates this from a much larger clone, so it may be a read error. The chain links TRBV5-1 to TRBJ2-5; tentatively, D is TRBD1 or TRBD2 (6 bases each). Germline CDR1 reads SGHRS; CDR2 reads YFSETQ. The CDR3 extends over 14 amino acids. The CDR3: CASSWGDMWETQSF. DNA of the CDR3: TGCGCCAGCAGCTGGGGGGACATGTGGGAGACCCAGTCCTTC. The full variable domain, completed using reference TRBV5-1 and TRBJ2-5, is KAGVTQTPRYLIKTRGQQVTLSCSPISGHRSVSWYQQTPGQGLQFLFEYFSETQRNKGNFPGRFSGRQFSNSRSEMNVSTLELGDSALYLCASSWGDMWETQSFGPGTRLLVL.

This clonotype was recorded many times. The chain couples TRBV28 to TRBJ2-3; a weak D match, TRBD1 (7 bases). Germline loops: CDR1 MDHEN, CDR2 SYDVKM. The CDR3 has 15 residues. V lost 5 bases and J 1 base, leaving 13 bases between the germline ends. The CDR3 protein is CASSAGTAGTDTQYF. In DNA, the CDR3 is TGTGCCAGCAGTGCGGGGACAGCAGGCACAGATACGCAGTATTTT.

This clonotype was seen a single time. The chain links TRBV5-1 to TRBJ2-3; a possible D gene is TRBD2 (6 bases). The CDR3 runs 15 residues. Deletions cut 2 bases from V and 5 bases from J, with 15 bases between. Germline values: CDR1 SGHRS, CDR2 YFSETQ. CDR3 DNA: TGCGCCAGCAGCTTATCCGGGAGTGGGATAGATACGCAGTATTTT. It codes for CASSLSGSGIDTQYF.

This sequence joins TRBV12-3 or TRBV12-4 and TRBJ1-3; D perhaps matches TRBD1 (6 bases). The CDR3 runs to 15 residues. V shed 5 bases and J shed 3 bases, with 14 bases lying between them. The CDR3 DNA reads as TGTGCCAGCAGTCTGTCAGGGGTCAATGGAAACACCATATATTTT. Translated: CASSLSGVNGNTIYF.

This clonotype was counted many times. The chain links TRBV28 to TRBJ2-5, with 7 bases fitting TRBD1. The CDR3 runs to 14 residues. The germline CDR1 and CDR2 sequences are MDHEN and SYDVKM. V shed 6 bases, J shed 1 base, and the junction held 5 bases outside the gene matches. CDR3 in DNA: TGTGCCAGCAGCCGGGGACAGAGCCAAGAGACCCAGTACTTC. It yields the protein CASSRGQSQETQYF.

There are many counts of this clonotype. This sequence joins TRBV9 and TRBJ2-2, with 13 bases lining up with TRBD2. V dropped 0 bases and J dropped 7; count of bases not matched to a gene: 6. Per germline, CDR1 SGDLS and CDR2 YYNGEE. CDR3 length: 17 amino acids. The CDR3 protein is CASSVGTSGRWGGELFF. The DNA for the CDR3 is TGTGCCAGCAGCGTAGGGACTAGCGGGAGATGGGGCGGGGAGCTGTTTTTT.

This clonotype turned up a few times. The rearrangement uses TRBV20-1 and TRBJ2-7; TRBD1 aligns across 8 bases. The CDR3 spans 14 residues. From germline, CDR1 is DFQATT and CDR2 SNEGSKA (reference sequence). V was clipped by 1 base and J by 5 bases; unmatched bases: 7. CDR3 in amino acids: CSARVSTGVNEQYF. DNA of the CDR3: TGCAGTGCTAGAGTTTCGACAGGGGTCAACGAGCAGTACTTC.

Only a few counts were recorded for this clonotype. V and J are TRBV12-3 or TRBV12-4 and TRBJ1-5; D is ambiguous. The CDR3 has 13 residues. The germline V and J ends were trimmed by 6 bases and 4 bases, with 10 bases remaining between them. This CDR3 reads CASSRLENQPQHF. In nucleotides, the CDR3 is TGTGCCAGCAGCCGTTTGGAGAATCAGCCCCAGCATTTT.

In this sample, this clonotype turned up many times. V and J are TRBV12-3 or TRBV12-4 and TRBJ2-1; D could derive from TRBD1 or TRBD2 (5 bases each). The germline V and J ends were trimmed by 4 bases and 6 bases, with 13 bases remaining between them. The CDR3 runs 14 residues. The CDR3 protein is CASSYWGGGNEQFF. For the CDR3, the DNA is TGTGCCAGCAGTTACTGGGGTGGGGGCAATGAGCAGTTCTTC.

Concerning this clonotype: Mismatch with germline at one junction end may stem from a read error. The V gene is TRBV20-1, the J gene TRBJ2-3, with TRBD2 matching over 13 bases. The CDR3 spans 14 residues. Germline-derived CDR1 and CDR2 are DFQATT and SNEGSKA (reference sequence). The CDR3 DNA is TGCAGTACTAGACTAGCGGGAGGCACAGATACGCGGTATTTT. It yields the protein CSTRLAGGTDTRYF.

This clonotype was counted ten times or more. J is TRBJ2-1 and V is TRBV7-2; possibly TRBD1 for D (6 bases). Deletions cut 4 bases from V and 5 bases from J, with 18 bases between. The germline V gene has CDR1 SGHTA and CDR2 FQGNSA. The CDR3 contains 16 residues. CDR3 loop: CASSSQGRVLHNEQFF. For the CDR3, the DNA is TGTGCCAGCAGCTCACAGGGCAGGGTCCTCCACAATGAGCAGTTCTTC.

In its sample, this clonotype was seen many times. The chain uses TRBV15 and TRBJ1-5; D call uncertain. Germline V gene data show CDR1 as LNHNV and CDR2 as YYDKDF (reference sequence). The V end lost 5 bases, the J end lost 3 bases, and 26 bases lay between the germline ends. The CDR3 spans 19 residues. Here the CDR3 reads CATSGYPLTGFTINQPQHF. The DNA for the CDR3 is TGTGCCACCAGCGGCTATCCACTTACGGGATTCACCATCAATCAGCCCCAGCATTTT.

This clonotype was observed a handful of times. The V gene is TRBV14, the J gene TRBJ1-1; the D is unclear. Per germline, CDR1 SGHDN and CDR2 FVKESK. The CDR3 is 16 residues long. Trimming left V 0 bases short and J 5 bases short, with 16 bases between. CDR3 region: CASSQEVPRASTEAFF. The CDR3 DNA reads TGTGCCAGCAGCCAAGAGGTCCCGCGGGCGTCGACTGAAGCTTTCTTT.

This clonotype has a handful of counts. The chain carries TRBV6-6 and TRBJ2-5; either TRBD1 or TRBD2 may fit D (5 bases each). Germline CDR1 reads MNHNY; CDR2 reads SVGAGI (reference sequence). The CDR3 spans 15 residues. Trimming removed 2 bases at V and 2 bases at J, with 12 bases between. CDR3 DNA sequence: TGTGCCAGCAGTTACCCATCATGGGGGCAAGAGACCCAGTACTTC. It codes for CASSYPSWGQETQYF.

This clonotype came up many times. This chain joins TRBV29-1 and TRBJ1-1, with D perhaps TRBD1 (5 bases). CDR1 SQVTM and CDR2 ANQGSEA come from the germline V gene. Trimming left V 5 bases short and J 11 bases short, with 18 bases between. The CDR3 is 12 residues long. The CDR3 region is CSVSWSQGVAFF. The DNA of the CDR3 is TGCAGCGTTTCTTGGTCTCAGGGTGTGGCTTTCTTT.

The chain has TRBV20-1 and TRBJ2-3, with D possibly matching TRBD1 (7 bases). The CDR3 loop spans 13 amino acids. Germline V CDR1 and CDR2: DFQATT, SNEGSKA (reference sequence). V was shortened by 5 bases and J by 5 bases, with 14 bases between the two germline ends. The CDR3 DNA sequence: TGCAGTGCTCCGAACCAGGGGGGAGATACGCAGTATTTT. This encodes CSAPNQGGDTQYF.

The table lists this clonotype with many counts. The genes are TRBV29-1 and TRBJ1-1; D is unresolved. Germline V gene data show CDR1 as SQVTM and CDR2 as ANQGSEA. Trimming stripped 6 bases from V and 6 bases from J, with 14 bases between. This CDR3 has 12 residues. CDR3 region: CSVRGGSPEAFF. CDR3 bases: TGCAGCGTCCGCGGAGGGAGTCCTGAAGCTTTCTTT.